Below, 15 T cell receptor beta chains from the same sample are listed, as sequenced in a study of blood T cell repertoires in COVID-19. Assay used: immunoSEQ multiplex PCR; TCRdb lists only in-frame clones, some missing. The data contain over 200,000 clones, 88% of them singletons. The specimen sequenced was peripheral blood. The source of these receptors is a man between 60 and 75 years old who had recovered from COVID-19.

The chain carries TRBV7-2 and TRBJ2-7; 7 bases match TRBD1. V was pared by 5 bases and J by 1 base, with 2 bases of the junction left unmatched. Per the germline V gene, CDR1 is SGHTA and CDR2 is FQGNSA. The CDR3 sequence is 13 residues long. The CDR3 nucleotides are TGTGCCAGCAGCGTGACAGGGTCCTACGAGCAGTACTTC. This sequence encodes CASSVTGSYEQYF.

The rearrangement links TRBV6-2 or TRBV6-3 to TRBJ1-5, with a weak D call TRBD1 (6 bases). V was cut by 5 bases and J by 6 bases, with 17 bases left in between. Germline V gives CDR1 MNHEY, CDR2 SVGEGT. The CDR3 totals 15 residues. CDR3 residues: CASSKQGSPTQPQHF. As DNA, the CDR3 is TGTGCCAGCAGTAAACAGGGCTCCCCCACTCAGCCCCAGCATTTT.

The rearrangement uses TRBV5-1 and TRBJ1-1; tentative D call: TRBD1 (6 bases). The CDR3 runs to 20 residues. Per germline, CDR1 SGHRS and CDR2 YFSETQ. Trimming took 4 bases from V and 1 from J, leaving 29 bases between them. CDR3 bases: TGCGCCAGCAGCCTTATTTACTCCAGGGGCAGCCCTAATGGGAACACTGAAGCTTTCTTT. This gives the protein CASSLIYSRGSPNGNTEAFF.

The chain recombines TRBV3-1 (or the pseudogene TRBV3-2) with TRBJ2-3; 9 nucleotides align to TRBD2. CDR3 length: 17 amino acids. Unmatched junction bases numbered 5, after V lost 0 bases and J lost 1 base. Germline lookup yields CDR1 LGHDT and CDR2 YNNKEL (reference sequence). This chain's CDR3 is CASSQEGVAGGTDTQYF. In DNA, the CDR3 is TGTGCCAGCAGCCAAGAGGGGGTAGCGGGGGGCACAGATACGCAGTATTTT.

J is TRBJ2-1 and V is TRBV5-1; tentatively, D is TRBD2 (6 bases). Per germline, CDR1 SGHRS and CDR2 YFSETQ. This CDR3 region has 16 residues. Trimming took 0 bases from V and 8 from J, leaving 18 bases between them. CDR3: CASSLGSSGLGDEQFF. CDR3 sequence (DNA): TGCGCCAGCAGCTTGGGGAGTAGCGGTCTCGGGGATGAGCAGTTCTTC.

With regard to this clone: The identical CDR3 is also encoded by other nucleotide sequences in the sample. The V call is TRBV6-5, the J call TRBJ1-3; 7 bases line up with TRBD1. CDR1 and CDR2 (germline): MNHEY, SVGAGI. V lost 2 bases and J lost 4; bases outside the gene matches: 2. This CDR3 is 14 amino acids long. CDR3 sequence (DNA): TGTGCCAGCAGTTACGACAGGGCCGGAAACACCATATATTTT. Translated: CASSYDRAGNTIYF.

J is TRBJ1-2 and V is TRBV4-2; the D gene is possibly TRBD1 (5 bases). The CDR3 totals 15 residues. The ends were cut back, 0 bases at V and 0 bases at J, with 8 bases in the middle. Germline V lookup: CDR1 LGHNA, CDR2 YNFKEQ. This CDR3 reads CASSQDDRTNYGYTF. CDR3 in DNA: TGTGCCAGCAGCCAAGATGACAGAACTAACTATGGCTACACCTTC.

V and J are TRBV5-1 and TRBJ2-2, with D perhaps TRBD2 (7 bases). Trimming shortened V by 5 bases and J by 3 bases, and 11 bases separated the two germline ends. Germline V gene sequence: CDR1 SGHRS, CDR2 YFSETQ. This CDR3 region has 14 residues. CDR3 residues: CASSRGAYTGELFF. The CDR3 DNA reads TGCGCCAGCAGTCGGGGGGCTTACACCGGGGAGCTGTTTTTT.

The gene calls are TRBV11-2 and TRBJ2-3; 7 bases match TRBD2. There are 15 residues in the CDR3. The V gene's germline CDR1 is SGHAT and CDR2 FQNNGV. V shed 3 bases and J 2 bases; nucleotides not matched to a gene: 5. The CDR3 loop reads CASSFHRGDTDTQYF. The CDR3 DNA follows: TGTGCCAGCAGCTTTCATCGGGGGGACACAGATACGCAGTATTTT.

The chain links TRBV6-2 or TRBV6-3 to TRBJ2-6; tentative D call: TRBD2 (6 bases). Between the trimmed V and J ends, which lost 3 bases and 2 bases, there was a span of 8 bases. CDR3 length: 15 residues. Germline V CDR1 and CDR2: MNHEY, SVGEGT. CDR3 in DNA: TGTGCCAGCAGTTATGCGGGGCCTGGGGCCAACGTCCTGACTTTC. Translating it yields CASSYAGPGANVLTF.

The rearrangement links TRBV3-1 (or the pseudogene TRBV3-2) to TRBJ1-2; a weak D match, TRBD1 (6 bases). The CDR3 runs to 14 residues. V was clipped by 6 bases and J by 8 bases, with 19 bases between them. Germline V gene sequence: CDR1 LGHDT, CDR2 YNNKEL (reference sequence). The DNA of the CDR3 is TGTGCCAGCAGACTCGGACAGCAGCTAGGGGGCTACACCTTC. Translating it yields CASRLGQQLGGYTF.

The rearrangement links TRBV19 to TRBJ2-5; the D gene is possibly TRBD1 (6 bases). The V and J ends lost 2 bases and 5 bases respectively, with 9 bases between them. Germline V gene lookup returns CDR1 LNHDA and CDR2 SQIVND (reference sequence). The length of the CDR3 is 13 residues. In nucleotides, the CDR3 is TGTGCCAGTAGTATAACCCAGGGGGAGACCCAGTACTTC. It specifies CASSITQGETQYF.

CDR3 sequence (DNA): TGTGCCAGCATAAGGGGGCCATCGTATGGCTACACCTTC. This translates into CASIRGPSYGYTF. J is TRBJ1-2 and V is TRBV2; 7 bases line up with TRBD1. Germline V gives CDR1 SNHLY, CDR2 FYNNEI. CDR3 size: 13 residues. J gave up 5 bases and V 7 bases, and 7 bases lay outside the gene matches.

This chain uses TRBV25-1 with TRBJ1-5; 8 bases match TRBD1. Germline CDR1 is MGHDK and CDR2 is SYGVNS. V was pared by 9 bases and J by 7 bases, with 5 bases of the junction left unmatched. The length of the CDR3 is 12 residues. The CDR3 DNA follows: TGTGCCAGTGGACAGGGCCCCCAGCCCCAGCATTTT. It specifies CASGQGPQPQHF. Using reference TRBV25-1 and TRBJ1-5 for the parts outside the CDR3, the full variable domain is EADIYQTPRYLVIGTGKKITLECSQTMGHDKMYWYQQDPGMELHLIHYSYGVNSTEKGDLSSESTVSRIRTEHFPLTLESARPSHTSQYLCASGQGPQPQHFGDGTRLSIL.

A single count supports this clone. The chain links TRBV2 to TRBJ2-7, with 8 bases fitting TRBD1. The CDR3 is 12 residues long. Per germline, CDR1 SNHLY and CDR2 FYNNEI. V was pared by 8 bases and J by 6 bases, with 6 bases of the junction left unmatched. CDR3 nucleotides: TGTGCCAGCGGACCGACAGGGGTCGAGCAGTACTTC. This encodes CASGPTGVEQYF.